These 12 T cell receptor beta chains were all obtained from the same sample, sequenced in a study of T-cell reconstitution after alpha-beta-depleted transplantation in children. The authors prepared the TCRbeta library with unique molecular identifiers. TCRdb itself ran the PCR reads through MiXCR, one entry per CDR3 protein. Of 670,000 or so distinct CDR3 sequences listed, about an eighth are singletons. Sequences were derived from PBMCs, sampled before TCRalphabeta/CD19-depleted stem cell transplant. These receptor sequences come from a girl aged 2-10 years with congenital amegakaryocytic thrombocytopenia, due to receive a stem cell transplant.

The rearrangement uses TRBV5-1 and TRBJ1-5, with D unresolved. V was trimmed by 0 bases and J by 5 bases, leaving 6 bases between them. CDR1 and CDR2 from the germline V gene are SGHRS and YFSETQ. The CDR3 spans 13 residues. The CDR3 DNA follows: TGCGCCAGCAGCTTGGGGTGGGATCAGCCCCAGCATTTT. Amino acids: CASSLGWDQPQHF.

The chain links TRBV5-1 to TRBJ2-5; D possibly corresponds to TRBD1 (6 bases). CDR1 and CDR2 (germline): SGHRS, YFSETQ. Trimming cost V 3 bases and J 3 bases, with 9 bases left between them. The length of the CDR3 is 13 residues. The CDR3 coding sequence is TGCGCCAGCAGCTGGTCAGGGGAAGAGACCCAGTACTTC. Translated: CASSWSGEETQYF.

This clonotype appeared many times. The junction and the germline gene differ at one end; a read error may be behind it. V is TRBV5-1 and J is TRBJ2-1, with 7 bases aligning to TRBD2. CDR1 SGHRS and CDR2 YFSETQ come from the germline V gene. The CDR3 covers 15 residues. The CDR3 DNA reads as TGTGCCAGCAGTCTAACGGGAGGCTCCTACAATGAGCAGTTCTTC. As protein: CASSLTGGSYNEQFF.

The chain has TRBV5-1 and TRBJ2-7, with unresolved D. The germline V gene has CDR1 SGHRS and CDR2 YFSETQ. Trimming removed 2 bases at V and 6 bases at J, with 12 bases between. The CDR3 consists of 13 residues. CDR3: CASSFDWVGEQYF. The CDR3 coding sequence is TGCGCCAGCAGCTTCGACTGGGTTGGCGAGCAGTACTTC.

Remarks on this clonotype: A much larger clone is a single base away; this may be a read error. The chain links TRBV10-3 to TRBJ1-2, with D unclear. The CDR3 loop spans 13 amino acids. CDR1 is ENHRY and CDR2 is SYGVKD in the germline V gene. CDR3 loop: CAITAGTGYGDTF. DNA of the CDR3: TGTGCCATCACGGCGGGTACGGGATATGGCGACACCTTC.

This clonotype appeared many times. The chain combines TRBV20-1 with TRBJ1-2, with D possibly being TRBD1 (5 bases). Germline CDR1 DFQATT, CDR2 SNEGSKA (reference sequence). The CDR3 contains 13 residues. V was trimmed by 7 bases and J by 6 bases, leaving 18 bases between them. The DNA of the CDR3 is TGCAGTGGAGGTCCGAAAGGGGAGCATGGCTACACCTTC. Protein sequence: CSGGPKGEHGYTF.

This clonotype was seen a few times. In DNA form, the CDR3 reads TGCGCCAGCAGCTCCTCCGGGAGGGGGATTAGCACAGATACGCAGTATTTT. Protein product: CASSSSGRGISTDTQYF. This chain connects TRBV5-1 to TRBJ2-3, with 8 bases fitting TRBD2. The CDR3 contains 17 residues. CDR1 is SGHRS, CDR2 YFSETQ, per germline. With 3 bases clipped from V and 0 bases from J, the junction kept 9 bases outside the gene matches.

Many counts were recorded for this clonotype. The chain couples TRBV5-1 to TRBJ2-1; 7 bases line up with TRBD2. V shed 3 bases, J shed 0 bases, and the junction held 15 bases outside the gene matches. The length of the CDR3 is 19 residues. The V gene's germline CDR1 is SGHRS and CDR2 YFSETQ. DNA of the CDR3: TGCGCCAGCAGCTCTAGAGGGCTAGCGGCGGAAAGCTCCTACAATGAGCAGTTCTTC. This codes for CASSSRGLAAESSYNEQFF.

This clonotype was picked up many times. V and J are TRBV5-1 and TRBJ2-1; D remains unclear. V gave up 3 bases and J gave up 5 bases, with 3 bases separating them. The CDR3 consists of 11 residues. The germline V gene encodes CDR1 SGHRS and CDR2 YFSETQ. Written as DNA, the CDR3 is TGCGCCAGCAGCTACAACAATGAGCAGTTCTTC. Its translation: CASSYNNEQFF.

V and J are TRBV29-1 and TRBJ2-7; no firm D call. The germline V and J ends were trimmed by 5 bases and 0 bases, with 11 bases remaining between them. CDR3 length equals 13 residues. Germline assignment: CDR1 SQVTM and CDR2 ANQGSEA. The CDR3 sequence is CSVLPIYSYEQYF. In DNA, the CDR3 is TGCAGCGTTTTACCCATTTACTCCTACGAGCAGTACTTC.

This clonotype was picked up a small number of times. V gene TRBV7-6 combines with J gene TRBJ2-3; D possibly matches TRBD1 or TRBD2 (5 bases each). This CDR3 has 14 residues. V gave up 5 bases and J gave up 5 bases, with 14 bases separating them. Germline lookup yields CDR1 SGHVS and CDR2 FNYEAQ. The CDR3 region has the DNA TGTGCCAGCAGCACCGGGACGGTCGGAGATACGCAGTATTTT. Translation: CASSTGTVGDTQYF.

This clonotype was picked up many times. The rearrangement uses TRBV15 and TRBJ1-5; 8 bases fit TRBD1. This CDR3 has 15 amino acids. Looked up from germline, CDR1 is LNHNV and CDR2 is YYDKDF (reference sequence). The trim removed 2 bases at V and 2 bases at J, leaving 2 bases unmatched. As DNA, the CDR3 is TGTGCCACCAGCAGACCGGGACAGGGCAATCAGCCCCAGCATTTT. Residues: CATSRPGQGNQPQHF.